Listed below are T cell receptor beta chains from one sample, sequenced in a study of Graves' ophthalmopathy and Graves' hyperthyroidism. In TCRdb, the multiplex PCR reads were re-called with MiXCR into one record per CDR3 protein. The sample consists of over a million distinct CDR3 sequences, less than 45% of them appearing once. Sequenced material: peripheral blood or thyroid tissue (not recorded which). The receptors were gathered from an adult man with Graves' hyperthyroidism. CDR3s include the opening cysteine and the closing phenylalanine or tryptophan. D genes are given only for firm matches. Clone size, where shown, is once, few, many, or a class for clones that have expanded.

CDR3 protein | CDR3 DNA | J gene | clone size | V gene | D gene
CASSQELLAGRGTQYF | TGCGCCAGCAGCCAAGAGCTGCTAGCGGGGCGGGGGACCCAGTACTTC | TRBJ2-5 | - | TRBV4-3 | TRBD2
CASSLDRISYGYTF | TGTGCCAGCAGCCTGGACAGGATCTCCTATGGCTACACCTTC | TRBJ1-2 | many | TRBV7-2 | TRBD1
CASTSGGQPQHF | TGTGCCAGCACCTCCGGCGGTCAGCCCCAGCATTTT | TRBJ1-5 | many | TRBV12-3/TRBV12-4 | -
CATMGRVYGYTF | TGTGCCACCATGGGCAGGGTCTATGGCTACACCTTC | TRBJ1-2 | - | TRBV15 | -
CASSYDNSYEQYF | TGTGCCAGCAGTTACGACAACTCCTACGAGCAGTACTTC | TRBJ2-7 | - | TRBV6-2/TRBV6-3 | -
CAGSSTGSYEQYF | TGTGCCGGCAGCTCGACAGGGTCCTACGAGCAGTACTTC | TRBJ2-7 | - | TRBV7-7 | TRBD1
CSARHGTGGETQYF | TGCAGTGCTAGACATGGCACCGGAGGCGAGACCCAGTACTTC | TRBJ2-5 | many | TRBV20-1 | -
CASLRQVNTEAFF | TGTGCCAGCCTCCGTCAGGTGAACACTGAAGCTTTCTTT | TRBJ1-1 | many | TRBV12-3/TRBV12-4 | -
CASSSHGTGTEAFF | TGTGCCAGCAGCTCCCACGGGACGGGCACTGAAGCTTTCTTT | TRBJ1-1 | many | TRBV7-9 | -
CGSRGRSYNSPLHF | TGTGGCAGTAGAGGTCGCTCCTATAATTCACCCCTCCACTTT | TRBJ1-6 | many | TRBV19 | -
CASSPPGQITEAFF | TGTGCCAGCAGCCCCCCGGGACAGATCACTGAAGCTTTCTTT | TRBJ1-1 | - | TRBV7-2 | TRBD1
CSARPLGMRTQYF | TGCAGTGCTAGACCGCTCGGGATGAGGACCCAGTACTTC | TRBJ2-5 | - | TRBV20-1 | -
CSVDAGYTGNEQYF | TGCAGCGTTGATGCTGGATACACCGGGAACGAGCAGTACTTC | TRBJ2-7 | - | TRBV29-1 | -